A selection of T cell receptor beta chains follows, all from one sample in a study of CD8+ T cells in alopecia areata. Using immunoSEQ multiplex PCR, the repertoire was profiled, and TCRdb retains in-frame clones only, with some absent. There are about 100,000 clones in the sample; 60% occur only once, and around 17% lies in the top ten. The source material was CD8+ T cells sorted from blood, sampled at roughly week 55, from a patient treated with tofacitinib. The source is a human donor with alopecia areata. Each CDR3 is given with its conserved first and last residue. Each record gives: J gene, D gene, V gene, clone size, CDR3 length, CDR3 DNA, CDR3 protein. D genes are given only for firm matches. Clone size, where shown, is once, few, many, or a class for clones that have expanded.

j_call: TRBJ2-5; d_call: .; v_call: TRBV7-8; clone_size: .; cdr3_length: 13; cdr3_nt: TGTGCCAGCGGGGGGAAGGTTGGCGAGACCCAGTACTTC; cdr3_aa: CASGGKVGETQYF
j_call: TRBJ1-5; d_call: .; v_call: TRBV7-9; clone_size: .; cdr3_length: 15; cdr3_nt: TGTGCCAGCAGCTTAGATGGGGGTTGGGATCAGCCCCAGCATTTT; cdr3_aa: CASSLDGGWDQPQHF
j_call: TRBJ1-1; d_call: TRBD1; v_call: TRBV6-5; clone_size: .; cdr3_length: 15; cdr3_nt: TGTGCCAGCAGTTACTCCCCAGGGGGCAGGACTGAAGCTTTCTTT; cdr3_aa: CASSYSPGGRTEAFF
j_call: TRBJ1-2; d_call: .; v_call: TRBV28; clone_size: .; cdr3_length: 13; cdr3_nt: TGTGCCAGCAGTTTATCGACGGGATATGGCTACACCTTC; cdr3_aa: CASSLSTGYGYTF
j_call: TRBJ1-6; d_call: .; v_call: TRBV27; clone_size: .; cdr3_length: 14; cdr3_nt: TGTGCCAGCCACCCGGGGGGGGGTAATTCACCCCTCCACTTT; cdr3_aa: CASHPGGGNSPLHF
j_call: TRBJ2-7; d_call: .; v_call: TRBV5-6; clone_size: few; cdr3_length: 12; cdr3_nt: TGTGCCAGCAGTTCAGAGACCTACGAGCAGTACTTC; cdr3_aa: CASSSETYEQYF
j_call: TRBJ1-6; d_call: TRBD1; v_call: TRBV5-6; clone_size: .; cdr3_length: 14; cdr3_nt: TGTGCCAGCAGCTTCGGAACAGGGGTTTCACCCCTCCACTTT; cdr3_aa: CASSFGTGVSPLHF
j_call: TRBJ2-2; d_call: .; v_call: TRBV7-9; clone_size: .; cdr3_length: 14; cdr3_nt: TGTGCCAGCAGCTTAGTAGTCAGCACCGGGGAGCTGTTTTTT; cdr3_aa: CASSLVVSTGELFF
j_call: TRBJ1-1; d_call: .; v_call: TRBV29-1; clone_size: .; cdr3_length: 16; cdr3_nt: TGCAGCGTTGAGGGTCAGAACCTACTAATGAACACTGAAGCTTTCTTT; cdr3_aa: CSVEGQNLLMNTEAFF
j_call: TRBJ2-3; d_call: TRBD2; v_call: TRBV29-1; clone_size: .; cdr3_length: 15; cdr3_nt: TGCAGCGTTGAAGACGGGCGGGGGGGCCTTGGTACGCAGTATTTT; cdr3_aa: CSVEDGRGGLGTQYF
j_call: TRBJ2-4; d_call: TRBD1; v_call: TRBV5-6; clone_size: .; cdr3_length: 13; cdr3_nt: TGTGCCAGCAGCCCGGCGGGACAGGAAATTCAGTACTTC; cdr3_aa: CASSPAGQEIQYF
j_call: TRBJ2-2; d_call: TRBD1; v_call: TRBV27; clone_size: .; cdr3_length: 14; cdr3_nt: TGTGCCAGCAGTAGCGTGACAGGGACCGGGGAGCTGTTTTTT; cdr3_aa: CASSSVTGTGELFF
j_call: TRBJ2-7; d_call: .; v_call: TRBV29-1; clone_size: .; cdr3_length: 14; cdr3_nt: TGCAGCGTTGGGGGTACAGGGAACTCCTACGAGCAGTACTTC; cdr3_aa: CSVGGTGNSYEQYF
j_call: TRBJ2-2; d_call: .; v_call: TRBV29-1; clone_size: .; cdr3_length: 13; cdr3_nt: TGCAGCGTTCTGGAAGGAGACACCGGGGAGCTGTTTTTT; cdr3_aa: CSVLEGDTGELFF
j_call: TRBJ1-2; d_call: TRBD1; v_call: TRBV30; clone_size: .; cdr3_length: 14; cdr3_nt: TGTGCCTGGAGGCAGGACAGGGGGAGCTATGGCTACACCTTC; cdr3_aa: CAWRQDRGSYGYTF
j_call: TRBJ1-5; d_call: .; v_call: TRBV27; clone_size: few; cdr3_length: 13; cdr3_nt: TGTGCCAGCATTCAGGAACCCTATCAGCCCCAGCATTTT; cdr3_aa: CASIQEPYQPQHF
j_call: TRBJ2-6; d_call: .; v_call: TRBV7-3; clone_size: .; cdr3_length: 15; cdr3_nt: TGTGCCAGCAGCTTAGGCGTCACTGGGGCCAACGTCCTGACTTTC; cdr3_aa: CASSLGVTGANVLTF
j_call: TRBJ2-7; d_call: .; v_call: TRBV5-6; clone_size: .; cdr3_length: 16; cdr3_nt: TGTGCCAGCAGCTTGGACGGTGGGACGGAATACTACGAGCAGTACTTC; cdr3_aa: CASSLDGGTEYYEQYF
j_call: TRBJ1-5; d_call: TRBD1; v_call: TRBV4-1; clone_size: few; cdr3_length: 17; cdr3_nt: TGCGCCAGCAGCCAAGAAGTGGGCGGACAGGGCGGCGAGCCCCAGCATTTT; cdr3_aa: CASSQEVGGQGGEPQHF
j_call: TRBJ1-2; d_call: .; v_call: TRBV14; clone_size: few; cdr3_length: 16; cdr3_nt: TGTGCCAGCAGCCAAGATCGTCGAGGAACAGCCTATGGCTACACCTTC; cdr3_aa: CASSQDRRGTAYGYTF
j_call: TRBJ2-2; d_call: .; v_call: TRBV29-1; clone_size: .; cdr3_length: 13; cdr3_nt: TGCAGCTCGTACAACGCGAACACCGGGGAGCTGTTTTTT; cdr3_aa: CSSYNANTGELFF
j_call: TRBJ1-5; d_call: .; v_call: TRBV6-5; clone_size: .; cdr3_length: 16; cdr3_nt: TGTGCCAGCAGTTCCCCGGGACCGATTAGCAATCAGCCCCAGCATTTT; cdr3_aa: CASSSPGPISNQPQHF
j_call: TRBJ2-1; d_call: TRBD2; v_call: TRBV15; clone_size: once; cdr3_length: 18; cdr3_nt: TGTGCCACCAGCAGAGATGGGAGCGGGGGGGCCGTAGTCAATGAGCAGTTCTTC; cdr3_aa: CATSRDGSGGAVVNEQFF
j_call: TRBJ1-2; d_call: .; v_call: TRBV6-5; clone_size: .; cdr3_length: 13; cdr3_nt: TGTGCCAGCACTTCCTTCGGGGGGTATGGCTACACCTTC; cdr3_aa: CASTSFGGYGYTF
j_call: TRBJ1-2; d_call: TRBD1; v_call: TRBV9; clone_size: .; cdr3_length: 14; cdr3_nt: TGTGCCAGCAGCGTGGGACAGGCGGTTCATGGCTACACCTTC; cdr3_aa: CASSVGQAVHGYTF
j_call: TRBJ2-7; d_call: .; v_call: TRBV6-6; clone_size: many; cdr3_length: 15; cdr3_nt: TGTGCCAGCAGTTACCTCCGGGTCCTCGCCTACGAGCAGTACTTC; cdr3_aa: CASSYLRVLAYEQYF
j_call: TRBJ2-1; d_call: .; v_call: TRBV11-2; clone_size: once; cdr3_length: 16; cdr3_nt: TGTGCCAGCAGCTTTTCAGGGGGGGGCGCCTACAATGAGCAGTTCTTC; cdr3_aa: CASSFSGGGAYNEQFF
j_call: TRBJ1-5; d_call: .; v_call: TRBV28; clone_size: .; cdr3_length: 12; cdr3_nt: TGTGCCAGCAAAGTAGGCAATCAGCCCCAGCATTTT; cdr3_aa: CASKVGNQPQHF
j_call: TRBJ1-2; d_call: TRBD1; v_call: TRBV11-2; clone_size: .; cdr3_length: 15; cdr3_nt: TGTGCCAGCAGCACCGGGACAGATCCTAACTATGGCTACACCTTC; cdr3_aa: CASSTGTDPNYGYTF
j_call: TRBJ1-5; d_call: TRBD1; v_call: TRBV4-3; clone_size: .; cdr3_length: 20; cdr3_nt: TGCGCCAGCAGCCGTCAATCCACCGGGACAGGGGGCTATAGCAATCAGCCCCAGCATTTT; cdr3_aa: CASSRQSTGTGGYSNQPQHF
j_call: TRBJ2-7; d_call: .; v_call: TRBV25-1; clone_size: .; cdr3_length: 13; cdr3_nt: TGTGCCAGCAGTGTCTCCGAGGGCCACGAGCAGTACTTC; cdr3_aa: CASSVSEGHEQYF
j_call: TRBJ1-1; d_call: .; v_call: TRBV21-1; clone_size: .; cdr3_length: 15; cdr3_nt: TGTGCCAGCGAGGGGGGTGGTAGGGCGAACACTGAAGCTTTCTTT; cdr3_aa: CASEGGGRANTEAFF
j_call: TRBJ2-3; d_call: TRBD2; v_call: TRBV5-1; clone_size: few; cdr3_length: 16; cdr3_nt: TGCGCCAGCAGCTTGTCACTAGCGGCGAAGTGGGATACGCAGTATTTT; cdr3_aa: CASSLSLAAKWDTQYF